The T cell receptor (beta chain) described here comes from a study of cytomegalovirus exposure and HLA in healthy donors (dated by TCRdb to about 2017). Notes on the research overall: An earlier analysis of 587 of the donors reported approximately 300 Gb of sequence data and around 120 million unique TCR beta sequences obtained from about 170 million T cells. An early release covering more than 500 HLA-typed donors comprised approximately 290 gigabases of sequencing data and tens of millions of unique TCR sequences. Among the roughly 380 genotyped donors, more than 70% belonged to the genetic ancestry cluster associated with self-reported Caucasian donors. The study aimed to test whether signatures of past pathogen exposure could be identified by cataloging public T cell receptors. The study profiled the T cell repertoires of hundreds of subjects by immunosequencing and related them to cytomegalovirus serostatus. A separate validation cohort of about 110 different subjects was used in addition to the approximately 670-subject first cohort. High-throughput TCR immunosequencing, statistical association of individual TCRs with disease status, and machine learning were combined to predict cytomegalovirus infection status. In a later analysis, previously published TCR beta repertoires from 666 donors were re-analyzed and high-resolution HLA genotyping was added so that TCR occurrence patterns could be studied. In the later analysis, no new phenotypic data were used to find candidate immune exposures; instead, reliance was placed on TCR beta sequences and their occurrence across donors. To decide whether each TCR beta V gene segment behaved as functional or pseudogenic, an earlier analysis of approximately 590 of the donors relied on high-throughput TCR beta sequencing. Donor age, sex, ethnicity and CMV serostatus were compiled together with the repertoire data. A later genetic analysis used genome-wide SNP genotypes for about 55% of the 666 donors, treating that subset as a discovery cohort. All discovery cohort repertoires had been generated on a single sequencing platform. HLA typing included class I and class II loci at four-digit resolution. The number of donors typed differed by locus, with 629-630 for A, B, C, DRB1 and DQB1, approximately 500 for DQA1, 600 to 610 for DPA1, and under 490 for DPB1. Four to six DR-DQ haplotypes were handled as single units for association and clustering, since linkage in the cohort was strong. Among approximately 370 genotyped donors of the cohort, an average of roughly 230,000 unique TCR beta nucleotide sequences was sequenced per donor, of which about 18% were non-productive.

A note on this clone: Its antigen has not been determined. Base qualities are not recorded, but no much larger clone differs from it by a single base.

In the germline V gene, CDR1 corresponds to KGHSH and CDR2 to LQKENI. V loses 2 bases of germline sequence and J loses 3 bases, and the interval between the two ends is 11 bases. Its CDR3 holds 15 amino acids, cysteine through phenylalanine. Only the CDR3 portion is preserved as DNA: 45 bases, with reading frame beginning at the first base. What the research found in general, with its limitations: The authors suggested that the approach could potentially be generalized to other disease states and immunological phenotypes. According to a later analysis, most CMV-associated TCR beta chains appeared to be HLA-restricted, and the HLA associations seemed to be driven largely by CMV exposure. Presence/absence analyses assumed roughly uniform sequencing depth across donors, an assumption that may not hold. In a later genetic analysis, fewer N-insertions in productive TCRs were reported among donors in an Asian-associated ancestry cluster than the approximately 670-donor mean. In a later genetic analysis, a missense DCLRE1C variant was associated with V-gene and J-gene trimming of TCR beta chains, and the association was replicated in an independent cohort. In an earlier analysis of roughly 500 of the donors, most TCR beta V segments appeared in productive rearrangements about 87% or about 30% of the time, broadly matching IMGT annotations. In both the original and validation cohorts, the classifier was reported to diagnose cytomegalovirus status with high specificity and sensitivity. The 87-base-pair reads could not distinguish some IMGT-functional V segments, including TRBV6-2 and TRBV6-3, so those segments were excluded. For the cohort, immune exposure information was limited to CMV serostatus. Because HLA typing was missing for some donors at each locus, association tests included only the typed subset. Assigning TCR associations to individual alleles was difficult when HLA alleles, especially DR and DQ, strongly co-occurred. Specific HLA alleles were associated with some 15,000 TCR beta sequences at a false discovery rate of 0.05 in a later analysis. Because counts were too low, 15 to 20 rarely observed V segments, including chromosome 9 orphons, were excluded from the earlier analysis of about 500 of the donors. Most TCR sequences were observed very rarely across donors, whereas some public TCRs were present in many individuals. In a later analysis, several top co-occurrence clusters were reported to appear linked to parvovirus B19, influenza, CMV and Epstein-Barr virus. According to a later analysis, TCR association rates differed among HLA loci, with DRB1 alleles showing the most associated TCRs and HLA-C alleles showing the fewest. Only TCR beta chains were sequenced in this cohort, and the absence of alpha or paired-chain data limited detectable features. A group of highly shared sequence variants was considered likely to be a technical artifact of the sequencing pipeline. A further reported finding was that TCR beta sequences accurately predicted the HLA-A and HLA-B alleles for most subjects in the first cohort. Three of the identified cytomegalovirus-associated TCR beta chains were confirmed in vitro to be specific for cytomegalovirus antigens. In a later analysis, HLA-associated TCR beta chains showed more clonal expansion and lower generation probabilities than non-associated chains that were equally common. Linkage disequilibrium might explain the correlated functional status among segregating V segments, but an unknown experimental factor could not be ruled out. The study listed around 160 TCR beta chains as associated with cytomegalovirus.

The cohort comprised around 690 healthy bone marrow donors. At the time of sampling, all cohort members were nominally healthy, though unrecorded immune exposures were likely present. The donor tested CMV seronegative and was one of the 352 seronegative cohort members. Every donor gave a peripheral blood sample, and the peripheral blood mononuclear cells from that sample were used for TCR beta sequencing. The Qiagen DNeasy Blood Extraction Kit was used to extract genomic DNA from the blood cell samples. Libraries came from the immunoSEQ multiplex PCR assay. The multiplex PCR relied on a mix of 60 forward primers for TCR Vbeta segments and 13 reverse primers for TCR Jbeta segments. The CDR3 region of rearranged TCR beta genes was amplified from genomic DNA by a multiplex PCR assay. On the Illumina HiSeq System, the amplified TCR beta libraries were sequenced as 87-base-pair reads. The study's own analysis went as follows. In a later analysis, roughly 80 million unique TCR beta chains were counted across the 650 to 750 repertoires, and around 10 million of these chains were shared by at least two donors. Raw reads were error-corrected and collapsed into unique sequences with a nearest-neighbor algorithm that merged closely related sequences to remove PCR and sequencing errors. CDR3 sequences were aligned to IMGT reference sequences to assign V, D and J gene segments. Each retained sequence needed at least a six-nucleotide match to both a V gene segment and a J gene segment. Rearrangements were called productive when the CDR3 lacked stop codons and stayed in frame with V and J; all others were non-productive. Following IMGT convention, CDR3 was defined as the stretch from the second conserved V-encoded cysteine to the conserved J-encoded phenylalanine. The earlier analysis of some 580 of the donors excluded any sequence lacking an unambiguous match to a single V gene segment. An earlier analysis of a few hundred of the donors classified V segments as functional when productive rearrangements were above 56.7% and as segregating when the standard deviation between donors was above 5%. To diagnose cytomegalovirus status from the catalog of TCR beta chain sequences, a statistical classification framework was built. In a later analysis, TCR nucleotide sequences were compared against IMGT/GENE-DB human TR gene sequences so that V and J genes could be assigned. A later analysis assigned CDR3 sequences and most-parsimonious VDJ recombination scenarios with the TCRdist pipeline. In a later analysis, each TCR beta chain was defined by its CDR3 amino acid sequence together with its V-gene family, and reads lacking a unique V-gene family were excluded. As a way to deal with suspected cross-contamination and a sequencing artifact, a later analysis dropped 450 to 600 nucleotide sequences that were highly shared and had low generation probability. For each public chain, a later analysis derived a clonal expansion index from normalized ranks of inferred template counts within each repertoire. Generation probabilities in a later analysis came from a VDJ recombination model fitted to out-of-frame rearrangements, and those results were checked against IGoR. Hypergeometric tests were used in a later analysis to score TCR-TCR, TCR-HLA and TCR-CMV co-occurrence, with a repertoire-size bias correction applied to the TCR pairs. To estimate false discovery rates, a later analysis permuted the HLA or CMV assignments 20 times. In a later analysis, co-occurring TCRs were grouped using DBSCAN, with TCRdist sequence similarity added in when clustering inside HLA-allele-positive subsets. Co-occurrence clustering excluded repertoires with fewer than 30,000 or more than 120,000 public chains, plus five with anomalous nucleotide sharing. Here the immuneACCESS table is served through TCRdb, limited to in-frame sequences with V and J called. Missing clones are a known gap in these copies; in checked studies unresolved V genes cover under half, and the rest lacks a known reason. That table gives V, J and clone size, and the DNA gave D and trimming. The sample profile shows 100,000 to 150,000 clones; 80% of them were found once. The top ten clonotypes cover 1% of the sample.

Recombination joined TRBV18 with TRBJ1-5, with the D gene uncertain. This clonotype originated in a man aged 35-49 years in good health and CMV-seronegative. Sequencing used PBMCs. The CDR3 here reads CASSPKAGHNQPQHF. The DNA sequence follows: TGTGCCAGCTCACCAAAGGCAGGCCACAATCAGCCCCAGCATTTT. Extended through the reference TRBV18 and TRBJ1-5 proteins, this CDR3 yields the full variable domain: NAGVMQNPRHLVRRRGQEARLRCSPMKGHSHVYWYRQLPEEGLKFMVYLQKENIIDESGMPKERFSAEFPKEGPSILRIQQVVRGDSAAYFCASSPKAGHNQPQHFGDGTRLSIL.